One T cell receptor beta chain is described in this entry. Its antigen is as yet unknown. Trimming pared 0 bases from V and 2 bases from J, leaving 11 bases between. CDR3 size: 15 residues. Germline V gives CDR1 GTSNPN, CDR2 SVGIG (reference sequence). This sample is part of a study of OX40 agonist ivuxolimab in advanced cancers. Study-wide results and limits: At 0.1-3.0 mg/kg, partial responders had clonal expansion among the lowest observed. Clones of CD4+ and CD8+ blood T cells grew by week 6 at doses of 0.1 to 3.0 mg/kg. The mean number of expanded clones was higher in CD8+ T cells than in CD4+.

Profiling relied on immunoSEQ multiplex PCR, and the TCRdb table lists in-frame clones only, not all of them. Of about 61,000 clones listed, around 83% are singletons. The specimen comprised CD4+ or CD8+ T cells sorted from blood, sampled in a trial of the OX40 agonist ivuxolimab. This TCR derives from an adult with an advanced solid tumor such as melanoma, head and neck, liver or kidney cancer. V and J are TRBV30 and TRBJ2-1; D is perhaps TRBD1 or TRBD2 (5 bases each). CDR3 nucleotides: TGTGCCTGGAGTGTAAACAGAGGGGCCTACAATGAGCAGTTCTTC. Its translation is CAWSVNRGAYNEQFF.